This TCR beta chain came from a study of shared clonotypes between healthy human individuals. Overall study findings and caveats: Large depth notwithstanding, sorted-subset sequencing proved incomplete by rarefaction.

Concerning this clone: Its target is not known.

Germline loops: CDR1 SNHLY, CDR2 FYNNEI. V was clipped by 8 bases and J by 8 bases; unmatched bases: 12. The CDR3 loop spans 14 amino acids. Generated by immunoSEQ multiplex PCR, the TCRdb table keeps only in-frame clones and is missing some. Here the sample spans millions of clones, about 92% being singletons. Sample: naive CD4+ T cells from PBMCs. Subset given: CD45RA+ positively selected. The gene calls are TRBV2 and TRBJ1-2, with 9 bases lining up with TRBD1. The TCR was taken from a man younger than 35 in good health. Some clones in this sample may be carry-over from other donors' samples. The CDR3 loop is CASSTQGALRGYTF. The CDR3 DNA reads as TGTGCCAGCTCCACACAGGGGGCCCTTCGGGGCTACACCTTC.